This T cell receptor (beta chain) was captured by sequencing in a study of T cell responses to AZD1222 COVID-19 vaccine (TCRdb year 2021). Regarding the research as a whole: Because spike-specific TCR depth and breadth did not differ between the two schedules, AZD1222 recipients who got a second dose at roughly 4 weeks were pooled with those who got a second dose at roughly 12 weeks. TCR sequencing was performed for more than 230 trial participants, of whom about 200 were given two doses of AZD1222 and some 26 were given two doses of MenACWY control vaccine. Trial participants were enrolled by age into 18-55, 56-69 and 70-plus year subgroups, with about 150, 28 and 57 TCR-sequenced participants respectively. The investigation overall reported the following: The 56-69-year group was small, and its depth increase did not reach significance, likely because of low power. Participants were mostly white British and included more females than males, and it was suggested by the authors that clonal diversity may have been underestimated. Vaccine-associated CD4 TCRs spanned the whole spike protein, with dominant responses in regions 160-218 and 743-854. Conclusions about previously exposed vaccinees are limited because only six or seven AZD1222 recipients were SARS-CoV-2 seropositive at baseline. A significant rise in spike-specific TCR breadth and depth was observed after two AZD1222 doses relative to day 0 and relative to MenACWY recipients. Because no day 14 peak-response samples were available, the repertoires could be characterized only after the peak T cell response. Nearly half of unique spike-specific TCRs reportedly recognized epitopes outside regions mutated in the B.1.351 and B.1.1.7 variants.

The time point label here, explained by the study, means: baseline before first vaccination. Samples from vaccinated people were obtained from the UK trials COV001 and COV002, which included a single-blind randomized controlled phase 2/3 trial of AZD1222 (ChAdOx1 nCoV-19) in healthy adults. For TCRbeta chain sequencing, PBMC samples were collected from trial participants at day 0 and at day 28 after the second dose. About this clone itself: No antigen is known for it. No base quality values were provided; no much bigger clone lies one nucleotide off.

The CDR3 regions of human TCRbeta chains were analyzed by immunosequencing. Per the authors' processing: Repertoire TCRs were matched against a reference library of SARS-CoV-2-specific TCRs generated with the MIRA antigen-specificity platform. Breadth was defined as the fraction of unique TCRs that were SARS-CoV-2-associated, and depth was defined as the fraction of total T cells that were SARS-CoV-2-associated. Using the MIRA data, every spike-specific TCR was mapped to the spike region that the TCR reacted to and assigned to either a CD4 or a CD8 class. Log10-transformed breadth and depth values were compared by one-way ANOVA with Sidak's multiple comparisons tests. TCRdb provides this immuneACCESS table in a form limited to in-frame rearrangements. Some clones are lacking; in checked studies, under half of them reflect an unresolved V gene, and why the rest are absent is not known. V and J calls and clone size are those listed in that table; D and trimming were worked out from the DNA. In this sample the table shows some 150,000 clones, approximately 86% of which occur a single time. The top ten hold roughly 3% of the sample.

There are 11 amino acids in the CDR3, from cysteine to phenylalanine inclusive. Only the CDR3 region is kept as DNA, spanning 33 bases read in frame from base 1. The germline V gene (reference sequence) supplies CDR1 GTSNPN and CDR2 SVGIG. Between the V and J ends, shortened by 0 bases and 7 bases respectively, the junction contains 6 bases. This clonotype was obtained from an adult in good health. The starting material was peripheral blood, obtained on day 0 of AZD1222 vaccination. The chain employs TRBV30 and TRBJ1-1; no D gene can be assigned with confidence. The CDR3 region: CAWSVRSEAFF. DNA sequence: TGTGCCTGGAGTGTGCGGAGTGAAGCTTTCTTT. The reference TRBV30 and TRBJ1-1 proteins fill in what lies around the CDR3, so the full variable domain reads SQTIHQWPATLVQPVGSPLSLECTVEGTSNPNLYWYRQAAGRGLQLLFYSVGIGQISSEVPQNLSASRPQDRQFILSSKKLLLSDSGFYLCAWSVRSEAFFGQGTRLTVV.